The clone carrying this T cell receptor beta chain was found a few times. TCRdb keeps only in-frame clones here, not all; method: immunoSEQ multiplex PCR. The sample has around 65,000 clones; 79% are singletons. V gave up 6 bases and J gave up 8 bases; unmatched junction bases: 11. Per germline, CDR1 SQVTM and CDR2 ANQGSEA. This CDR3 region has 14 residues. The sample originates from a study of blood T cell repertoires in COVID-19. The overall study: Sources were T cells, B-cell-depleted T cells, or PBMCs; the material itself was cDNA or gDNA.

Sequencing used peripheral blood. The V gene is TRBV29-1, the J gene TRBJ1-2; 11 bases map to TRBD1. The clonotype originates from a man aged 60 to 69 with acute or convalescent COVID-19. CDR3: CSVDGQGAMGGYTF. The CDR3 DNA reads TGCAGCGTCGACGGACAGGGGGCAATGGGCGGCTACACCTTC.